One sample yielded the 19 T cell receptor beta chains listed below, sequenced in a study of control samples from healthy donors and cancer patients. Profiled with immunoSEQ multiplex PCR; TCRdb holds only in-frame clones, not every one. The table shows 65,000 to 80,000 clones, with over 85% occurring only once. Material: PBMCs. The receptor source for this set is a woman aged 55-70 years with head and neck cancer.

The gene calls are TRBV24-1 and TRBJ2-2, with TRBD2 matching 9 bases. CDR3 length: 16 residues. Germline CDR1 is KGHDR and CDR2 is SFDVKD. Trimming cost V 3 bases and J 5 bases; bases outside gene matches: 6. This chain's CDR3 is CATSDVSGSNTGELFF. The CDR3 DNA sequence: TGTGCCACCAGTGATGTTAGCGGGAGTAATACCGGGGAGCTGTTTTTT.

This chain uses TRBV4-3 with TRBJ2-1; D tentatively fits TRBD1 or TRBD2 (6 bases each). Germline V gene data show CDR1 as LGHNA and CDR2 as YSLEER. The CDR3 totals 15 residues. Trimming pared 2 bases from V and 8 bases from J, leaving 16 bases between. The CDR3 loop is CASSQRGDGQDEQFF. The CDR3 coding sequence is TGCGCCAGCAGCCAAAGGGGGGACGGCCAGGATGAGCAGTTCTTC.

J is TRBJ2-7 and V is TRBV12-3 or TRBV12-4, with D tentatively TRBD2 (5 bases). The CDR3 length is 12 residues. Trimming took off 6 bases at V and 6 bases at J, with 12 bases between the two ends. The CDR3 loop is CASSPRGVEQYF. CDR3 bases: TGTGCCAGCAGCCCTCGGGGTGTCGAGCAGTACTTC.

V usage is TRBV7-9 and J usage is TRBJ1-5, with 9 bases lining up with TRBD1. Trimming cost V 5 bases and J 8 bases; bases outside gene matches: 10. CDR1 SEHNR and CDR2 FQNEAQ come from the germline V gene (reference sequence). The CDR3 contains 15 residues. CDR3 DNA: TGTGCCAGCAGCCCAGTAGGACAGGGGAATGAGCCCCAGCATTTT. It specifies CASSPVGQGNEPQHF.

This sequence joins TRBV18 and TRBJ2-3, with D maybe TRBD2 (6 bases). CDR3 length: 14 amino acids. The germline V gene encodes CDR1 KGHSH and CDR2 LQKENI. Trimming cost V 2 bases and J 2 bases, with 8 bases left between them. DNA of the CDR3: TGTGCCAGCTCACCAGGGCGGGACACAGATACGCAGTATTTT. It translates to CASSPGRDTDTQYF.

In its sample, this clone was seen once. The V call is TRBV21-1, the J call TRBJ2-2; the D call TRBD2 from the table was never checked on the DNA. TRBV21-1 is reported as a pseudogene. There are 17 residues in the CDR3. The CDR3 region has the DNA TGTGCCAGCAGTACCAAACCGGGACTAGCGGGATCCGGGGAGCTGTTTTTT. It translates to CASSTKPGLAGSGELFF.

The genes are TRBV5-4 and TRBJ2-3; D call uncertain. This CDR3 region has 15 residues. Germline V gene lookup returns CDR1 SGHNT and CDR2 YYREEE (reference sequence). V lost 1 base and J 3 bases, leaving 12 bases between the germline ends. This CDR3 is CASSLRAKLTDTQYF. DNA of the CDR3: TGTGCCAGCAGCTTGCGGGCCAAGCTTACAGATACGCAGTATTTT.

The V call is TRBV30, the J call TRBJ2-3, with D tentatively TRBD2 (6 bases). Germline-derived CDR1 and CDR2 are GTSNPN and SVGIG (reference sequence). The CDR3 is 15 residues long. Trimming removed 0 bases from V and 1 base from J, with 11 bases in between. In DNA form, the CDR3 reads TGTGCCTGGAGTGTAGGTAGCGGAGGCACAGATACGCAGTATTTT. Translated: CAWSVGSGGTDTQYF.

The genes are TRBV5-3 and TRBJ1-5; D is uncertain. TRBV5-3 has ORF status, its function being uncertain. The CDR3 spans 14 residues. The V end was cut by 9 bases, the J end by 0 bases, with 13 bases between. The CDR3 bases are TGTGCCATACACTGGGAATATAGCAATCAGCCCCAGCATTTT. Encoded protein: CAIHWEYSNQPQHF.

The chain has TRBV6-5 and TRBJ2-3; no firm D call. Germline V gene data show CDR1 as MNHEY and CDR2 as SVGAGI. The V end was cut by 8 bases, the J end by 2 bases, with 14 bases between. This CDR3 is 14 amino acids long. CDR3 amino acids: CASGNLLNTDTQYF. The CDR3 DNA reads TGTGCCAGCGGGAATCTACTTAACACAGATACGCAGTATTTT.

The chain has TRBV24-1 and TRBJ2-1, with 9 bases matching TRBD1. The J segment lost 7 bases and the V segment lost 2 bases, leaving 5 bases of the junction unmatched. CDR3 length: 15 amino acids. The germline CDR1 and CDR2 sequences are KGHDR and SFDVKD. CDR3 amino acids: CATSDSGDRVNEQFF. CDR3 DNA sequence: TGTGCCACCAGTGATTCTGGGGACAGGGTAAATGAGCAGTTCTTC.

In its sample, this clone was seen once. The CDR3 DNA reads as TGCGCCAGCAGCTTGGAAGGGATTAGCAATCAGCCCCAGCATTTT. It translates to CASSLEGISNQPQHF. This chain connects TRBV5-1 to TRBJ1-5, with unresolved D. CDR1 is SGHRS and CDR2 is YFSETQ in the germline V gene. Trimming shortened V by 0 bases and J by 0 bases, and 7 bases separated the two germline ends. The CDR3 has 15 amino acids.

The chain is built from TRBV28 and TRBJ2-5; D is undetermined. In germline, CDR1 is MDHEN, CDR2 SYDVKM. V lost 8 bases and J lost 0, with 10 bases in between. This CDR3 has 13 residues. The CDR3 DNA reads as TGTGCCAGCGCCTTACTGAACCAAGAGACCCAGTACTTC. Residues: CASALLNQETQYF.

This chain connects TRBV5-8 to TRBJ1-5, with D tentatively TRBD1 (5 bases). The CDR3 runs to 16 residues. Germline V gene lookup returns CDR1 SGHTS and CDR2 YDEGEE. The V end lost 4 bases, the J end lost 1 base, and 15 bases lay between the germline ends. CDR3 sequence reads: CASSLRSGSSNQPQHF. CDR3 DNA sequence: TGTGCCAGCAGCCTAAGGTCAGGGTCGAGCAATCAGCCCCAGCATTTT.

The CDR3 loop reads CASSYLGLAGADTQYF. DNA of the CDR3: TGTGCCAGCAGCTACCTTGGACTAGCGGGAGCTGATACGCAGTATTTT. The chain recombines TRBV7-3 with TRBJ2-3, with TRBD2 matching 13 bases. The CDR3 is made up of 16 amino acids. CDR1 is SGHTA, CDR2 FQGTGA, per germline. Trimming took 4 bases from V and 6 from J; bases not matched to a gene: 7.

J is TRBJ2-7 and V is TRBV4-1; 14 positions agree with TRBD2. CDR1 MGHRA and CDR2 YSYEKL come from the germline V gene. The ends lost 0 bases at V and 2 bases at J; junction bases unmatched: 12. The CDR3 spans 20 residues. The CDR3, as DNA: TGCGCCAGCAGCCAAGAGTATGCGGGACTAGCGGGAGCGGGGCCCTACGAGCAGTACTTC. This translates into CASSQEYAGLAGAGPYEQYF.

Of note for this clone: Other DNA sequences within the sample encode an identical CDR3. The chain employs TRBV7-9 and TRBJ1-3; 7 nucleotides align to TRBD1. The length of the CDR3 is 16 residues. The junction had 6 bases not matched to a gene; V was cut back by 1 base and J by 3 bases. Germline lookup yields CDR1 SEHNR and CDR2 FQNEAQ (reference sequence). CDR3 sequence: CASSLGQGSFGNTIYF. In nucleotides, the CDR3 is TGTGCCAGCAGCTTAGGACAGGGATCTTTTGGAAACACCATATATTTT.

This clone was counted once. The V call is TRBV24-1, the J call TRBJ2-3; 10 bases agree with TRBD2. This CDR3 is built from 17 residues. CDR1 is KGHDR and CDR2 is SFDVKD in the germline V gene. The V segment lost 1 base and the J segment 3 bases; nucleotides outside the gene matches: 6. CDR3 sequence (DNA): TGTGCCACCAGTGATTTTTGGGCTAGCGGGGGTACAGATACGCAGTATTTT. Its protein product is CATSDFWASGGTDTQYF.

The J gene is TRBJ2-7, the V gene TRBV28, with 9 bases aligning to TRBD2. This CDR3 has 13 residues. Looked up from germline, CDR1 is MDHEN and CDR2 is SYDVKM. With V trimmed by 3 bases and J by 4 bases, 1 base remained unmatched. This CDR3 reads CASSLTSGYEQYF. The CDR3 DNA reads TGTGCCAGCAGTTTGACTAGCGGTTACGAGCAGTACTTC.